The rows below give T cell receptor beta chains drawn from one sample of a study of naive and memory T cell subsets. TCRdb processed the 5' RACE reads anew with MiXCR; each CDR3 protein has one entry. Of more than 45,000 distinct CDR3 sequences listed, 4% to 5% are singletons. These receptor sequences come from a female donor in good health. Both conserved end residues are part of each CDR3. The size entry is marked missing in some rows and otherwise reads once, few, many or a size class.

clone size	V gene	CDR3 length	CDR3 protein
many	TRBV20-1	17	CSARIGQLAVPQETQYF
many	TRBV18	14	CASSVGTGSYEQYF
many	TRBV6-1	13	CASPLAGYNEQFF
NA	TRBV28	15	CASSFLQGRDEKLFF
many	TRBV6-5	15	CASSYSTGGRDIQYF
few	TRBV20-1	15	CSALPGQGDTDTQYF
NA	TRBV14	17	CASSQEEGLGSGNTIYF
few	TRBV12-3/TRBV12-4	14	CASSSGLGNYGDTF
many	TRBV29-1	16	CSVEDGPGGFTDTQYF
many	TRBV20-1	17	CSARDPGTSGSPYEQYF
NA	TRBV20-1	16	CSARGLAGETAETQYF
many	TRBV9	14	CASSAGTVDRSQYF
many	TRBV29-1	15	CSVEDRQFGANVLTF
many	TRBV29-1	13	CSVSERERYEQYF
many	TRBV29-1	13	CSVGRGKGYEQYF
many	TRBV27	13	CASSLLGLYGYTF
many	TRBV12-3/TRBV12-4	14	CASKDQMSSYEQYF
many	TRBV6-6	15	CASSPGTGQNYGYTF
many	TRBV6-5	12	CASRTVNTEAFF
many	TRBV28	16	CASSHNPGDIRETQYF
many	TRBV6-6	14	CASRKGRLNTEAFF
many	TRBV7-2	16	CASFQTAGLLTNEQFF
many	TRBV19	15	CASSNTGQGRYGYTF
many	TRBV11-1	14	CASRKGQGADTQYF
many	TRBV29-1	11	CSVVRTDGYTF
many	TRBV7-8	15	CASSPSSKAYNEQFF
many	TRBV7-9	15	CASSSPDLQYNEQFF
many	TRBV29-1	12	CSVDLDNTEAFF
many	TRBV6-1	16	CASSERLAGAGDTQYF
many	TRBV28	16	CASSLMGKSSYNEQFF
many	TRBV28	15	CASGGSGTVYSPLHF
many	TRBV2	16	CASSRDREHYQETQYF
many	TRBV10-1	11	CASSEGDEQYF
many	TRBV6-1	11	CASSKGLPPFF
NA	TRBV11-2	14	CASSLVRTGMAQYF
NA	TRBV6-4	13	CASSSDRGYGDTF
many	TRBV10-1	13	CASSPQWDQPQHF
many	TRBV7-7	13	CASSLGARGEQYF
many	TRBV29-1	15	CSVEGSSGSYNEQFF
many	TRBV29-1	12	CSVETSGDEQYF
NA	TRBV14	15	CASSGRDRGEDGYTF
many	TRBV6-1	15	CASSRGDSGANVLTF
many	TRBV15	15	CATSRIGRRSDTQYF
many	TRBV5-5	15	CASSLAVRGYLEQYF
many	TRBV6-1	16	CASSEWGQGPPYEQYF
many	TRBV29-1	14	CSAWTPGSVYGYTF
many	TRBV4-1	16	CASSQPGLASYYEQYF
many	TRBV29-1	13	CSVEQGTYNEQFF
many	TRBV29-1	15	CSVIWASARTDTQYF
many	TRBV20-1	17	CSARENGGVFVNQPQHF
NA	TRBV7-9	14	CASSLPSSGYEQYF
many	TRBV5-6	13	CASSRDRVGEQYF
many	TRBV20-1	15	CSASTTDSAKNIQYF